The 7 T cell receptor beta chains below all came from one sample that was sequenced in a study of cytomegalovirus exposure and HLA in healthy donors. Primers: 60 Vbeta forward and 13 Jbeta reverse. Clones were sequenced by immunoSEQ multiplex PCR, and TCRdb holds only the in-frame ones, with some missing. The sample yields 110,000 to 150,000 clones, 70% to 80% seen once. The specimen was PBMCs. These TCRs come from a female donor in good health and CMV-seronegative.

The V call is TRBV10-3, the J call TRBJ2-3; maybe TRBD2 (5 bases). Germline CDR1 reads ENHRY; CDR2 reads SYGVKD. V lost 6 bases, J lost 3 bases, and 16 bases lay in between. The CDR3 runs to 15 residues. CDR3 amino acids: CAISLTPGETDTQYF. CDR3 coding DNA: TGTGCCATCAGCCTGACCCCCGGGGAGACAGATACGCAGTATTTT.

CDR3 sequence (DNA): TGTGCCAGCAGATGGGGGCCTCTCGAAAAACTGTTTTTT. As protein: CASRWGPLEKLFF. The chain recombines TRBV27 with TRBJ1-4, with a possible D match to TRBD1 (6 bases). CDR3 length: 13 amino acids. Germline V lookup: CDR1 MNHEY, CDR2 SMNVEV (reference sequence). V shed 6 bases and J shed 8 bases, with 13 bases lying between them.

The chain recombines TRBV5-1 with TRBJ2-1; maybe TRBD1 (5 bases). The CDR3 is 16 residues long. In germline, CDR1 is SGHRS, CDR2 YFSETQ. The V gene lost 1 base and the J gene lost 2 bases, with 13 bases spanning the gap. CDR3 bases: TGCGCCAGCAGCTTGCAGGGAACGAAGACCTACAATGAGCAGTTCTTC. Protein sequence: CASSLQGTKTYNEQFF.

The chain links TRBV11-2 to TRBJ1-2; 7 nucleotides agree with TRBD1. Trimming removed 2 bases from V and 0 bases from J; junction bases left unmatched: 9. The CDR3 is 17 amino acids. Germline V gene sequence: CDR1 SGHAT, CDR2 FQNNGV. This chain's CDR3 is CASSLIQGRRSNYGYTF. DNA for the CDR3: TGTGCCAGCAGCTTAATACAGGGGCGACGTTCTAACTATGGCTACACCTTC. The whole variable domain, remainder taken from reference TRBV11-2 and TRBJ1-2, is EAGVAQSPRYKIIEKRQSVAFWCNPISGHATLYWYQQILGQGPKLLIQFQNNGVVDDSQLPKDRFSAERLKGVDSTLKIQPAKLEDSAVYLCASSLIQGRRSNYGYTFGSGTRLTVV.

Only one count was recorded for this clone. This sequence joins TRBV7-9 and TRBJ1-4, with 10 bases that match TRBD1. V lost 5 bases and J lost 0; bases outside the gene matches: 6. The CDR3 totals 17 residues. CDR1 and CDR2 (germline): SEHNR, FQNEAQ (reference sequence). The CDR3 coding sequence is TGTGCCAGCAGCCGAGACAGGGGGCCTGCAACTAATGAAAAACTGTTTTTT. It yields the protein CASSRDRGPATNEKLFF.

The rearrangement joins TRBV5-1 to TRBJ1-6; D not certain. The germline CDR1 and CDR2 sequences are SGHRS and YFSETQ. Trimming removed 1 base at V and 10 bases at J, with 12 bases between. The CDR3 has 14 amino acids. CDR3 coding DNA: TGCGCCAGCAGCTTGACGGGTATGGCATCACCCCTCCACTTT. Amino acid sequence: CASSLTGMASPLHF.

This chain joins TRBV11-3 and TRBJ2-7; D remains ambiguous. The CDR3 extends over 13 amino acids. V was pared by 6 bases and J by 0 bases, with 9 bases between. CDR1 SGHNT and CDR2 YENEEA come from the germline V gene. The DNA for the CDR3 is TGTGCCAGCAGTGCCTATAGCTCCTACGAGCAGTACTTC. Residues: CASSAYSSYEQYF.